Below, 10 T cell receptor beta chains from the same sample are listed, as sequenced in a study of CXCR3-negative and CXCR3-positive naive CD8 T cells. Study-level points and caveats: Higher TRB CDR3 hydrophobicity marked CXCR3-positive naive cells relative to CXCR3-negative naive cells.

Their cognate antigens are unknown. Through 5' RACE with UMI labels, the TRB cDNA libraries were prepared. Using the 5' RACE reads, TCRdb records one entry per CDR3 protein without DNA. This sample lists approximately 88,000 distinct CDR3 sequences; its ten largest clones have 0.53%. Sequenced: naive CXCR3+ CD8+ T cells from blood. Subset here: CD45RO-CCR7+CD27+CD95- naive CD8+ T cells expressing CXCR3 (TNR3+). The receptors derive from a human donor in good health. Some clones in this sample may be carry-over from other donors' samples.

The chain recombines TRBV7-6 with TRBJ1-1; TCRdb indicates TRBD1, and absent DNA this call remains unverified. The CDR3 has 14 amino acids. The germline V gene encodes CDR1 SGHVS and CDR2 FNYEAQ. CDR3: CASSPWTTNTEAFF.

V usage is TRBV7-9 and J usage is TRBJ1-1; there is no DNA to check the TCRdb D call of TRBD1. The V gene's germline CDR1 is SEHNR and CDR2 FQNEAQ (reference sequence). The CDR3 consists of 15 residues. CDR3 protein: CASSLNRGPNTEAFF.

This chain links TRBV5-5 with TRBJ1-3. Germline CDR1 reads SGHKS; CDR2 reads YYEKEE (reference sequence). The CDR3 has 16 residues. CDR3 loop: CASSLISGGSGNTIYF.

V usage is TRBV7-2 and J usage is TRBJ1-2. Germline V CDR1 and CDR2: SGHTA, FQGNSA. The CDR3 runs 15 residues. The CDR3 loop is CASSLGQGLAYGYTF.

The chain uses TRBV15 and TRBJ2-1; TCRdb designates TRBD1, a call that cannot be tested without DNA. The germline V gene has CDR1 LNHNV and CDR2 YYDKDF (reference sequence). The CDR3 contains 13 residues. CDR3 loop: CATSRNSGQGQFF. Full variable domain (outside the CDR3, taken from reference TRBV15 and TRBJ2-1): DAMVIQNPRYQVTQFGKPVTLSCSQTLNHNVMYWYQQKSSQAPKLLFHYYDKDFNNEADTPDNFQSRRPNTSFCFLDIRSPGLGDTAMYLCATSRNSGQGQFFGPGTRLTVL.

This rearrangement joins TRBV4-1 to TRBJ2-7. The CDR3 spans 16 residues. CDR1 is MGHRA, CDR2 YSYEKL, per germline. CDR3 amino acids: CASSQDLRVWSYEQYF.

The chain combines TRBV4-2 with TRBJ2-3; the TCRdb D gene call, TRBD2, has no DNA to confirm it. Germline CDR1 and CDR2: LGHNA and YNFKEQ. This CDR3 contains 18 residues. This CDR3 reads CASSQVLAGAAPTDTQYF.

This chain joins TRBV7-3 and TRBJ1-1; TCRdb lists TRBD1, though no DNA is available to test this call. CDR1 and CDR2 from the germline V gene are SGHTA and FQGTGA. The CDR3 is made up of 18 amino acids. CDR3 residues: CASSLNPGQGALNTEAFF.

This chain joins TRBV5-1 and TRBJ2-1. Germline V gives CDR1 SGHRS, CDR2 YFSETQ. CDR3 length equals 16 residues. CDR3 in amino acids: CASSLPLHSSYNEQFF.

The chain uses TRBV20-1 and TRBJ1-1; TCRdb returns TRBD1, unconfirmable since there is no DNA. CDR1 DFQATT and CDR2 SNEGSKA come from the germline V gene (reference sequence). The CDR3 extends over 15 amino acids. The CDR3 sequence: CSAVGGSIMNTEAFF.